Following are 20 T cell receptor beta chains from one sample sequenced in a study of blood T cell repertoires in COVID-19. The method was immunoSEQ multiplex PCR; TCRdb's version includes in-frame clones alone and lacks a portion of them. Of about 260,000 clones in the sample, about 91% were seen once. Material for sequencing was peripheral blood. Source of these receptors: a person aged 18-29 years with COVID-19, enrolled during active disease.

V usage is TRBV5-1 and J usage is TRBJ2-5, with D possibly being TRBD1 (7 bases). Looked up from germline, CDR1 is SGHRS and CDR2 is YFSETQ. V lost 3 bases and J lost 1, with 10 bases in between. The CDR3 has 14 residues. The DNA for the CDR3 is TGCGCCAGCAGCTGGGGGGACAGCCAAGAGACCCAGTACTTC. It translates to CASSWGDSQETQYF.

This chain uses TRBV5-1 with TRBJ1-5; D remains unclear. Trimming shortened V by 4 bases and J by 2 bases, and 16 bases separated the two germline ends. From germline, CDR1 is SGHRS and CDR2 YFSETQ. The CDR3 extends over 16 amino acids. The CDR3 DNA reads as TGCGCCAGCAGCCGGTGGGCCGGGGATGGCAATCAGCCCCAGCATTTT. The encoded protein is CASSRWAGDGNQPQHF.

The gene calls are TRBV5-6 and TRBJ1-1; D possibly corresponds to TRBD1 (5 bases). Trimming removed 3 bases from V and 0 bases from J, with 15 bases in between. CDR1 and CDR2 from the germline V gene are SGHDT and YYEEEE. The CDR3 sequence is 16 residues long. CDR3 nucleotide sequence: TGTGCCAGCAGCTCAACCAGGGAGGAGATGAACACTGAAGCTTTCTTT. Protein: CASSSTREEMNTEAFF.

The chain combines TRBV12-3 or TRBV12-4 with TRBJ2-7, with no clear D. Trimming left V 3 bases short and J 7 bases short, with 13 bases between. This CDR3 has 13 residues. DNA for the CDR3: TGTGCCAGCAGTTTTGTACCCGAGGAAGAGCAGTACTTC. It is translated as CASSFVPEEEQYF.

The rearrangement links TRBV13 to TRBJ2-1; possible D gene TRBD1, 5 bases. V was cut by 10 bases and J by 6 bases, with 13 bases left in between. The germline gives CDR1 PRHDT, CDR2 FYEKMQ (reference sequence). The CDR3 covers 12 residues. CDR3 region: CATQVGLNEQFF. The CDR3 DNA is TGTGCCACTCAAGTGGGGCTCAATGAGCAGTTCTTC.

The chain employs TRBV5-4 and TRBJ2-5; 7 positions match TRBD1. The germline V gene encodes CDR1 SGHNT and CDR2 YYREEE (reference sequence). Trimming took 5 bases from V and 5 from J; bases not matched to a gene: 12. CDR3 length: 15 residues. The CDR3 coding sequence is TGTGCCAGCAGGTATACTACAGGGGTAGAGGAGACCCAGTACTTC. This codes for CASRYTTGVEETQYF. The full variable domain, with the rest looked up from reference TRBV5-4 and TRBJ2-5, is ETGVTQSPTHLIKTRGQQVTLRCSSQSGHNTVSWYQQALGQGPQFIFQYYREEENGRGNFPPRFSGLQFPNYSSELNVNALELDDSALYLCASRYTTGVEETQYFGPGTRLLVL.

The CDR3 nucleotides read TGTGCCAGCAGCTTAGCAGCGGGAGGGCATAACACCGGGGAGCTGTTTTTT. This sequence encodes CASSLAAGGHNTGELFF. This chain joins TRBV7-2 and TRBJ2-2, with 10 nucleotides matching TRBD2. Per germline, CDR1 SGHTA and CDR2 FQGNSA. The CDR3 sequence is 17 residues long. After removal of 0 bases from V and 2 bases from J, the junction contained 3 bases not matched to a gene. The whole variable domain, remainder taken from reference TRBV7-2 and TRBJ2-2, is GAGVSQSPSNKVTEKGKDVELRCDPISGHTALYWYRQSLGQGLEFLIYFQGNSAPDKSGLPSDRFSAERTGGSVSTLTIQRTQQEDSAVYLCASSLAAGGHNTGELFFGEGSRLTVL.

The CDR3 DNA sequence: TGTGCCAGCAGCGTAGTAGCGGGAATAAATGAGCAGTTCTTC. It specifies CASSVVAGINEQFF. The chain is built from TRBV9 and TRBJ2-1; 8 bases align to TRBD2. The CDR3 runs to 14 residues. The germline gives CDR1 SGDLS, CDR2 YYNGEE. Unmatched junction bases numbered 3, after V lost 0 bases and J lost 7 bases.

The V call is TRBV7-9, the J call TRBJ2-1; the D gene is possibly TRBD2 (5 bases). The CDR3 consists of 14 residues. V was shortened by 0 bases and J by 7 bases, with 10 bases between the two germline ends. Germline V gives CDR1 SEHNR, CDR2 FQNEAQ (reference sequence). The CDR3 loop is CASSLAAGANEQFF. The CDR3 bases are TGTGCCAGCAGCTTAGCGGCGGGTGCGAATGAGCAGTTCTTC. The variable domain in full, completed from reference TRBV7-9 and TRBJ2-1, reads DTGVSQNPRHKITKRGQNVTFRCDPISEHNRLYWYRQTLGQGPEFLTYFQNEAQLEKSRLLSDRFSAERPKGSFSTLEIQRTEQGDSAMYLCASSLAAGANEQFFGPGTRLTVL.

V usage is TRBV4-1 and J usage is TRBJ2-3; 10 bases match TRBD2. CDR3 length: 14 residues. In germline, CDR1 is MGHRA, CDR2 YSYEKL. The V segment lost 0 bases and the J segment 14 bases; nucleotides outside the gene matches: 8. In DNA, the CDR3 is TGCGCCAGCAGCCAAGAGCCTAGCGGGAGACCTCCGTATTTT. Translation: CASSQEPSGRPPYF.

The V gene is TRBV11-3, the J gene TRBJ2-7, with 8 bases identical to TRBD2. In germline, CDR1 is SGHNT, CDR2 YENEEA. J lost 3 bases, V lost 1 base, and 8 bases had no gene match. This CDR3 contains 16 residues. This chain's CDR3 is CASSLGLAGLLYEQYF. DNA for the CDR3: TGTGCCAGCAGCTTAGGGCTAGCGGGCCTCCTCTACGAGCAGTACTTC.

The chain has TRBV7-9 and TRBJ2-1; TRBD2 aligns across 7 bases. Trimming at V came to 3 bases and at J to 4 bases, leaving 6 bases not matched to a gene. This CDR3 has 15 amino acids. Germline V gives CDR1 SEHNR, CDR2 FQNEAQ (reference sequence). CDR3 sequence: CASSLPGGSYNEQFF. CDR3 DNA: TGTGCCAGCAGCTTGCCGGGAGGATCATACAATGAGCAGTTCTTC.

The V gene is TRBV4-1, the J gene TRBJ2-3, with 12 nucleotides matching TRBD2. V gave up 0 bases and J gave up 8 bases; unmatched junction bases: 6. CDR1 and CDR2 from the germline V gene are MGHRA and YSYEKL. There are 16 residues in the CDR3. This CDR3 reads CASSQDASGRVGTQYF. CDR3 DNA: TGCGCCAGCAGCCAAGACGCTAGCGGGAGGGTAGGTACGCAGTATTTT.

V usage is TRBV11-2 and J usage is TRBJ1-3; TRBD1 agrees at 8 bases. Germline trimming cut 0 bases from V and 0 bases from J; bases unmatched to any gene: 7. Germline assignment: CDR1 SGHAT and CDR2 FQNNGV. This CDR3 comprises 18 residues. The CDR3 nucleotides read TGTGCCAGCAGCTTAGATAAGGGACAGGTATTCTCTGGAAACACCATATATTTT. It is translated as CASSLDKGQVFSGNTIYF.

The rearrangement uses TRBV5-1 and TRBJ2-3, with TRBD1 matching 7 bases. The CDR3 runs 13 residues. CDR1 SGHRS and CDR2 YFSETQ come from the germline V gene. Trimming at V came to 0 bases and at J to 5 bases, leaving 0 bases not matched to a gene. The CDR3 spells CASSLDRGDTQYF. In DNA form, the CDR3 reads TGCGCCAGCAGCTTGGACAGGGGAGATACGCAGTATTTT.

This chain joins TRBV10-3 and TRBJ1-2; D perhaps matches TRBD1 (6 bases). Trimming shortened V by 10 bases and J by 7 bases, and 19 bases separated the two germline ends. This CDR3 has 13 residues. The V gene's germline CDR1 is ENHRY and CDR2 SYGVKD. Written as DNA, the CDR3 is TGTGCCACACAACGAGCGGGGGGGCTTGGCTACACCTTC. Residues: CATQRAGGLGYTF.

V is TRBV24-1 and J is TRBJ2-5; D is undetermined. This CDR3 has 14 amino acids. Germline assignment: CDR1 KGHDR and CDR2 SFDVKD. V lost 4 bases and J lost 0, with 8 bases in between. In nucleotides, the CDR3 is TGTGCCACCAGTGACGCCCGGTACCAAGAGACCCAGTACTTC. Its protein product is CATSDARYQETQYF.

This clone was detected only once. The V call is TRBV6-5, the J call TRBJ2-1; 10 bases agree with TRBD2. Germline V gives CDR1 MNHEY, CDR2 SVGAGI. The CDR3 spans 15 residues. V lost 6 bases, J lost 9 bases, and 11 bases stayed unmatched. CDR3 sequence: CASSVNPSGSGEQFF. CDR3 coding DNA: TGTGCCAGCAGCGTGAACCCTAGCGGGAGTGGTGAGCAGTTCTTC.

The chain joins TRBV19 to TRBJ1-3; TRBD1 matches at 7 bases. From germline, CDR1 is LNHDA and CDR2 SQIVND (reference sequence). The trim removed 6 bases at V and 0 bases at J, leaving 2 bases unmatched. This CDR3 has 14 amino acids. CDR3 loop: CASRDRSSGNTIYF. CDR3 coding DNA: TGTGCCAGTAGGGACAGGAGCTCTGGAAACACCATATATTTT.

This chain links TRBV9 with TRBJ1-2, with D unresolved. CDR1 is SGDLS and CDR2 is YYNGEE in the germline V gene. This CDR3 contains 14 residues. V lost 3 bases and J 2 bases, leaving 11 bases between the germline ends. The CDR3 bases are TGTGCCAGCAGCGGCCCAGGAAGAAACTATGGCTACACCTTC. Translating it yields CASSGPGRNYGYTF.